This T cell receptor (beta chain) derives from a study of beta chain features in type 1 diabetes. Stem cell-like memory, regulatory, central memory and naive CD4+ cells were sorted via CD45RO/CCR7/CD25/CD127/CD95/CD27. Concerning this clone: Its cognate antigen is unknown.

Trimming shortened V by 5 bases and J by 5 bases, and 15 bases separated the two germline ends. The V gene's germline CDR1 is LNHDA and CDR2 SQIVND (reference sequence). This CDR3 contains 14 residues. Expressed TCRB transcripts were sequenced after all isolated RNA was converted to cDNA. Profiled with immunoSEQ multiplex PCR; TCRdb holds only in-frame clones, not every one. The data contain about 28,000 clones, less than 70% of them singletons. General study findings and limits: These data did not resolve whether HLA type affects TCRB rearrangement. PCR, the amplification step, might favor shorter templates, equally in patients and controls. Patients with type 1 diabetes showed fewer VDJ junction insertions and more deletions. Moderate but significant shortening of TCRB CDR3s was recorded in all four CD4+ subsets from Type 1 diabetes patients.

The sequencing sample was made of Tregs from blood. The chain employs TRBV19 and TRBJ2-5; D is possibly TRBD2 (5 bases). The sequence came from a woman in her thirties with type 1 diabetes. The CDR3 bases are TGTGCCAGTAGTCAACAGAGAGGGTGGGAGACCCAGTACTTC. Encoded protein: CASSQQRGWETQYF.